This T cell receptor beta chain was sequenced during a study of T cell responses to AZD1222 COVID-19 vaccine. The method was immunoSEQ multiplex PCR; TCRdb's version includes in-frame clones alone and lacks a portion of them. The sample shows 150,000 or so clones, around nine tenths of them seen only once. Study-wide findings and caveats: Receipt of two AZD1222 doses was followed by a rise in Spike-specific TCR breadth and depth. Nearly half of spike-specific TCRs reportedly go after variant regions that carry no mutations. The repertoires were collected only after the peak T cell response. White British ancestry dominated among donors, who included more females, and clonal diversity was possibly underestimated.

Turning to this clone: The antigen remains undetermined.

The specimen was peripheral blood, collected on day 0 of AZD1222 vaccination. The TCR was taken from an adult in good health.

CDR3 protein: CASSSSLGDLPSYTF. Written as DNA, the CDR3 is TGTGCCAGCAGCTCATCTCTGGGAGATCTACCGAGCTACACCTTC. The chain links TRBV7-3 to TRBJ1-2; D gene uncertain. Trimming stripped 4 bases from V and 9 bases from J, with 21 bases between. There are 15 residues in the CDR3. CDR1 and CDR2 (germline): SGHTA, FQGTGA.